This T cell receptor beta chain emerged from a study of cytomegalovirus exposure and HLA in healthy donors. Study-level findings and limits: About 87% or about 30% of the time was how often most TCR beta V segments were productive, according to an earlier analysis.

Comments on this clone: Its specificity is unknown.

The V gene's germline CDR1 is MNHEY and CDR2 SMNVEV (reference sequence). This CDR3 region has 15 residues. The V and J ends lost 3 bases and 7 bases respectively, with 16 bases between them. Amplification used 60 Vbeta primers and 13 Jbeta primers. The method was immunoSEQ multiplex PCR; TCRdb's version includes in-frame clones alone and lacks a portion of them. The sample contains approximately 180,000 clones, more than 60% of which appear only once. The origin of this receptor is a woman aged 25 to 39 in good health and CMV-seropositive. This chain uses TRBV27 with TRBJ1-5; D remains ambiguous. Sequencing input: PBMCs. The CDR3 DNA reads TGTGCCAGCAGTTTTCGGGGTGACTTAGGACAGCCCCAGCATTTT. Amino acid sequence: CASSFRGDLGQPQHF.